This T cell receptor beta chain was observed in a study of T-cell memory formation after mild COVID-19. TCRdb processed the 5' RACE reads anew with MiXCR; each CDR3 protein has one entry. The table lists some 310,000 distinct CDR3 sequences, 20% to 25% of them singletons. Trimming took off 4 bases at V and 7 bases at J, with 14 bases between the two ends. Germline CDR1 reads SGHDT; CDR2 reads YYEEEE. This CDR3 has 13 amino acids. The rearrangement joins TRBV5-6 to TRBJ1-2, with a possible D match to TRBD1 (5 bases). The clonotype originates from a man aged 18 to 30 who had mild COVID-19 (a few samples of this study predate the infection). Cell type and time point are not known. Sequencing was carried out using PBMCs or a T cell subset sorted from them (not recorded which). CDR3 region: CASSIRRGAGYTF. DNA of the CDR3: TGTGCCAGCAGCATAAGGAGGGGAGCTGGCTACACCTTC. The complete variable domain, with remaining parts taken from reference TRBV5-6 and TRBJ1-2, reads DAGVTQSPTHLIKTRGQQVTLRCSPKSGHDTVSWYQQALGQGPQFIFQYYEEEERQRGNFPDRFSGHQFPNYSSELNVNALLLGDSALYLCASSIRRGAGYTFGSGTRLTVV.